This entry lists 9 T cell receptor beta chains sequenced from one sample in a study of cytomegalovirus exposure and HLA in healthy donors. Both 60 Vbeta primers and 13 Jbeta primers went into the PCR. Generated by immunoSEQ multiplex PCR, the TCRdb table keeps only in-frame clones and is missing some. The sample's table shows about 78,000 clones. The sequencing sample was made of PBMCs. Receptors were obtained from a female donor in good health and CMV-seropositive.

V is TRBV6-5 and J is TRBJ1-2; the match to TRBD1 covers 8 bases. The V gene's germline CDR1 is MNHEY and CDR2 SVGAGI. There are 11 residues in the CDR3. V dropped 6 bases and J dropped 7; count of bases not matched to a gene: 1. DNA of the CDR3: TGTGCCAGCAGGACAGGGGCTGGCTACACCTTC. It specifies CASRTGAGYTF.

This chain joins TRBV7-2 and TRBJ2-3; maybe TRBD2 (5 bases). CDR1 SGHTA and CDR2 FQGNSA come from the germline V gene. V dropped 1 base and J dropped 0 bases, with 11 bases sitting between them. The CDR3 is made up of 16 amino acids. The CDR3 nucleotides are TGTGCCAGCAGCTTAGGTAGCGCCCTTAGCACAGATACGCAGTATTTT. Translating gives CASSLGSALSTDTQYF.

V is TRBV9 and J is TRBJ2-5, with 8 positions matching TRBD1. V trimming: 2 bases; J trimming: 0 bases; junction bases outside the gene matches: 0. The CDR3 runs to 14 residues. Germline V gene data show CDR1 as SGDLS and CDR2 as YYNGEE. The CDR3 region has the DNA TGTGCCAGCAGCGTGGGACAGGACCAAGAGACCCAGTACTTC. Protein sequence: CASSVGQDQETQYF.

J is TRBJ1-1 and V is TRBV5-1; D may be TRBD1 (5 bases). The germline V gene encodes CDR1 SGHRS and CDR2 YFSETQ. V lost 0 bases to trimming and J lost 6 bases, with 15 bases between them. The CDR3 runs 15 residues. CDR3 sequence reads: CASSLGGQGGPEAFF. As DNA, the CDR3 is TGCGCCAGCAGCTTGGGTGGCCAGGGCGGACCTGAAGCTTTCTTT.

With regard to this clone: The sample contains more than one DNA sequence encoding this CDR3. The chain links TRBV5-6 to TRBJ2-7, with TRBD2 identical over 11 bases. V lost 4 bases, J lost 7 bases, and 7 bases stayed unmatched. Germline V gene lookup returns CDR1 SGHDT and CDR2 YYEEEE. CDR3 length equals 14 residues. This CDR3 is CASSQGLAEGEQYF. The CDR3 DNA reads TGTGCCAGCAGCCAGGGACTAGCGGAGGGGGAGCAGTACTTC. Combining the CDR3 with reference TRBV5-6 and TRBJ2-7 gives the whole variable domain DAGVTQSPTHLIKTRGQQVTLRCSPKSGHDTVSWYQQALGQGPQFIFQYYEEEERQRGNFPDRFSGHQFPNYSSELNVNALLLGDSALYLCASSQGLAEGEQYFGPGTRLTVT.

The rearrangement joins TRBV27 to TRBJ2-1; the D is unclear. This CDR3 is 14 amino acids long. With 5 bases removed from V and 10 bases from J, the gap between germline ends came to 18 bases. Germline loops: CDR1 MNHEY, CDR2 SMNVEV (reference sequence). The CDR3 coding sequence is TGTGCCAGCAGTCCGAGACTCCCTCCCGAGGAGCAGTTCTTC. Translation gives CASSPRLPPEEQFF.

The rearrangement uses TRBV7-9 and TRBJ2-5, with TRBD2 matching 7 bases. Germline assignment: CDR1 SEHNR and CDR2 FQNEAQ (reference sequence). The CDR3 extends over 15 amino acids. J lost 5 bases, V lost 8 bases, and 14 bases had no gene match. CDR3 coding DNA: TGTGCCAGCGTATCGGGGGAGGGCCCCGCGGAGACCCAGTACTTC. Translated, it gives CASVSGEGPAETQYF.

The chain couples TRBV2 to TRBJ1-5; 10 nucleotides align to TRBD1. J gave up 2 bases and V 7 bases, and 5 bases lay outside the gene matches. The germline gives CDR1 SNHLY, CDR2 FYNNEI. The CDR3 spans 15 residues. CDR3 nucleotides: TGTGCCAGCACAAATGACAGGGGGCGCAATCAGCCCCAGCATTTT. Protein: CASTNDRGRNQPQHF. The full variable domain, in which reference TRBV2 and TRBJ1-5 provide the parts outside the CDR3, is EPEVTQTPSHQVTQMGQEVILRCVPISNHLYFYWYRQILGQKVEFLVSFYNNEISEKSEIFDDQFSVERPDGSNFTLKIRSTKLEDSAMYFCASTNDRGRNQPQHFGDGTRLSIL.

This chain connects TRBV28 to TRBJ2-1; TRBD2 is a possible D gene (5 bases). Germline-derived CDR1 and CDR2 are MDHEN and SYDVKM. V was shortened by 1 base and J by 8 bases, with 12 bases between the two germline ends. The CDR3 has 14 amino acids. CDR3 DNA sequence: TGTGCCAGCAGTTTATCGCTAGCAGCCCATGAGCAGTTCTTC. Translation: CASSLSLAAHEQFF.